This T cell receptor beta chain was observed in a study of OX40 agonist ivuxolimab in advanced cancers. Study-wide background: Patients received ivuxolimab, an agonistic anti-OX40 (CD134) antibody. Cancers in dose escalation were hepatocellular, melanoma, renal cell and head and neck. Three patients had partial responses: one hepatocellular carcinoma, two cutaneous melanoma.

The table came from immunoSEQ multiplex PCR; TCRdb's copy has only in-frame clones and leaves some out. Of under 45,000 clones in the sample, 70% to 80% were seen once. V shed 4 bases and J shed 0 bases, with 10 bases lying between them. CDR1 and CDR2 from the germline V gene are KGHSH and LQKENI. The CDR3 covers 15 residues. The sample here was CD4+ or CD8+ T cells sorted from blood, taken in a trial of the OX40 agonist ivuxolimab. The chain uses TRBV18 and TRBJ1-3; D is uncertain. This receptor was identified in an adult with an advanced solid tumor such as melanoma, head and neck, liver or kidney cancer. The CDR3 bases are TGTGCCAGCTCACTGGCCCCGAGCTCTGGAAACACCATATATTTT. Residues: CASSLAPSSGNTIYF.